A single sample gave rise to the 5 T cell receptor beta chains below, sequenced in a study of TIL therapy for anti-PD-1-resistant metastatic lung cancer. Stated time point: pre-treatment sample, taken before nivolumab and TIL therapy. This was the immunoSEQ v3 assay. The protocol was immunoSEQ multiplex PCR, while the TCRdb copy is restricted to in-frame clones and leaves out a portion. The sample contains about 59,000 clones, 80% to 90% of which appear only once. The sequences come from blood, collected at baseline. These receptors all stem from a person between 25 and 79 years old with non-small cell lung cancer.

This chain joins TRBV11-1 and TRBJ2-7; 10 bases are a match to TRBD2. Per germline, CDR1 SGHAT and CDR2 FQDESV (reference sequence). The CDR3 has 14 residues. V was pared by 5 bases and J by 2 bases, with 3 bases of the junction left unmatched. This CDR3 reads CASSLSGRAYEQYF. CDR3 bases: TGTGCCAGCAGCCTAAGCGGGAGGGCCTACGAGCAGTACTTC.

The chain recombines TRBV7-2 with TRBJ2-1; D is perhaps TRBD1 (6 bases). The germline V and J ends were trimmed by 4 bases and 6 bases, with 10 bases remaining between them. The germline CDR1 and CDR2 sequences are SGHTA and FQGNSA. The CDR3 is 13 residues long. The CDR3 DNA is TGTGCCAGCAGCTCAACAGGGTCCAATGAGCAGTTCTTC. Its translation: CASSSTGSNEQFF.

The V gene is TRBV27, the J gene TRBJ1-6; D is undetermined. The CDR3 is 15 amino acids. Trimming cost V 5 bases and J 5 bases, with 13 bases left between them. Germline V lookup: CDR1 MNHEY, CDR2 SMNVEV (reference sequence). CDR3 sequence reads: CASSLGQIDNSPLHF. The CDR3 bases are TGTGCCAGCAGTCTAGGCCAGATAGATAATTCACCCCTCCACTTT.

CDR3 nucleotide sequence: TGTGCCAGCAGTCTTGAACCGAACACTGAAGCTTTCTTT. It is translated as CASSLEPNTEAFF. This chain connects TRBV28 to TRBJ1-1; unclear D gene. The CDR3 totals 13 residues. Germline V gene data show CDR1 as MDHEN and CDR2 as SYDVKM. V was clipped by 5 bases and J by 1 base, with 8 bases between them.

This chain uses TRBV6-5 with TRBJ1-2; D is uncertain. V was shortened by 6 bases and J by 7 bases, with 9 bases between the two germline ends. The CDR3 spans 11 residues. The germline CDR1 and CDR2 sequences are MNHEY and SVGAGI. Here the CDR3 reads CASRTSGGYTF. The CDR3 coding sequence is TGTGCCAGCAGAACCTCCGGTGGCTACACCTTC.